This T cell receptor beta chain stems from a study of cytomegalovirus exposure and HLA in healthy donors. Study-wide findings and caveats: Cytomegalovirus status was reportedly diagnosed by the classifier with high specificity and sensitivity. The authors confirmed in vitro that a few CMV-associated chains were specific for CMV antigens. The study recorded over 150 TCR beta chains that were cytomegalovirus-associated.

Sequenced by immunoSEQ multiplex PCR; TCRdb stores in-frame clones only, minus some. The sample holds nearly 200,000 clones; around 83% are singletons and the top ten take 10% to 15%. The CDR3 has 14 amino acids. The germline V gene has CDR1 MNHNS and CDR2 SASEGT. Trimming removed 6 bases from V and 6 bases from J, with 15 bases in between. Separation from the roughly 670-subject first cohort characterized the roughly 120-subject validation cohort, to which the donors belonged. To note about this clone: Its antigen is unidentified.

Input material: PBMCs. The clonotype originates from a woman between 25 and 40 years old in good health and CMV-seropositive. The V and J genes are TRBV6-1 and TRBJ1-3, with D maybe TRBD1 (6 bases). The CDR3 spells CASRGGARVNTIYF. CDR3 sequence (DNA): TGTGCCAGCAGAGGGGGGGCAAGAGTAAACACCATATATTTT.